This note documents a single T cell receptor beta chain sequence. These data come from a study of molecular identifiers for immune sequencing clone quantification. Trimming took 0 bases from V and 4 from J, leaving 6 bases between them. The germline CDR1 and CDR2 sequences are MNHEY and SMNVEV (reference sequence). This CDR3 is built from 13 residues. TCRdb re-derived calls from the PCR reads in MiXCR, one entry per CDR3 protein. The sample lists 62,000 or so distinct CDR3 sequences; 15% to 20% were seen once. The chain combines TRBV27 with TRBJ1-2; TRBD1 might be the D (5 bases). Sequencing input: naive CD8+ T cells from blood, with Jurkat cell RNA spiked in. The subset: FACS-sorted CD8+CD4-CCR7+CD45RA+ naive T cells. This sequence was found in a human donor in good health. Some libraries in this study had Jurkat cell RNA spiked in. The CDR3: CASSLSGLYGYTF. The CDR3 nucleotides are TGTGCCAGCAGTTTATCGGGGCTCTATGGCTACACCTTC.